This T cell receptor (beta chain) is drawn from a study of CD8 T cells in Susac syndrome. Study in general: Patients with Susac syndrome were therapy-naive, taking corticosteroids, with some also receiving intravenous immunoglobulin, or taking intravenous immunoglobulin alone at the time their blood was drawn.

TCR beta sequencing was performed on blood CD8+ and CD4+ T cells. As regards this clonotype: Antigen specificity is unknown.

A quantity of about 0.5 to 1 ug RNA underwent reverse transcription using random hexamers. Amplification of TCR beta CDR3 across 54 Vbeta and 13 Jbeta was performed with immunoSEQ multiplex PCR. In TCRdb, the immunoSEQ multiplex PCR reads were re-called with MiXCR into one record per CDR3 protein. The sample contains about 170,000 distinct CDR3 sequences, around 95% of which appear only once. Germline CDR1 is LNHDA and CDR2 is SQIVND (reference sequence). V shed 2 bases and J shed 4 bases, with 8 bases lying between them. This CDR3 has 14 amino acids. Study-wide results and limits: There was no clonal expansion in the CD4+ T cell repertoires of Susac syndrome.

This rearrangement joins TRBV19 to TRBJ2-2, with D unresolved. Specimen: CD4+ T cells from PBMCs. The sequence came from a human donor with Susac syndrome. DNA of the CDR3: TGTGCCAGTAGTATAACGGATATCACCGGGGAGCTGTTTTTT. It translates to CASSITDITGELFF.